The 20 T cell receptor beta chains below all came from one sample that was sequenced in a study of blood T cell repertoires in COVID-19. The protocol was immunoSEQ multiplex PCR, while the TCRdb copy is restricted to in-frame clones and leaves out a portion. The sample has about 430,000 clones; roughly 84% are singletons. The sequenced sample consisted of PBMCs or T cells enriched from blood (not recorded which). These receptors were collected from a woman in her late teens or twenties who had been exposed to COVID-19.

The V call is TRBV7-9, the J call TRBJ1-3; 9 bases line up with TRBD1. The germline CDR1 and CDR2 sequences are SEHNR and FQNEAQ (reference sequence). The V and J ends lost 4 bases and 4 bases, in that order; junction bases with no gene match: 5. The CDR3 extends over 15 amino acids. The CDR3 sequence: CASSSRDRVGNTIYF. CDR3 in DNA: TGTGCCAGCAGCTCCCGGGACAGGGTCGGAAACACCATATATTTT.

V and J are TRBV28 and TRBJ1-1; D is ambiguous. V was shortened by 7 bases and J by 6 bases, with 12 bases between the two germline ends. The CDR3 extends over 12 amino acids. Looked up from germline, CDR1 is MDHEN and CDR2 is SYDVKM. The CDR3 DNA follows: TGTGCCAGCAAAAGGAGGGCCTCTGAAGCTTTCTTT. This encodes CASKRRASEAFF.

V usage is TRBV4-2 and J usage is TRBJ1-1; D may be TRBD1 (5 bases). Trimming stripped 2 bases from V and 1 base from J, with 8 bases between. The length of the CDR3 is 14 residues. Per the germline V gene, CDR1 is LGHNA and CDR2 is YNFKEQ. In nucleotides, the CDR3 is TGTGCCAGCAGCCAAACTCAGGGGAACACTGAAGCTTTCTTT. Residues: CASSQTQGNTEAFF.

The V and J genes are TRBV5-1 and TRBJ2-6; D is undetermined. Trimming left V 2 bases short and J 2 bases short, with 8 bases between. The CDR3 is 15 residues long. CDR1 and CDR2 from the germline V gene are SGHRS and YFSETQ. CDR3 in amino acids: CASSFSITGANVLTF. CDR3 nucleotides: TGCGCCAGCAGCTTTAGTATTACTGGGGCCAACGTCCTGACTTTC.

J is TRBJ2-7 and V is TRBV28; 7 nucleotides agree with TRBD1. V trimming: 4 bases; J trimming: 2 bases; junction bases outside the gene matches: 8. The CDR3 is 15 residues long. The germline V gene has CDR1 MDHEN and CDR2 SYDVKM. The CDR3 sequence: CASSSSGTATYEQYF. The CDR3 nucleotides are TGTGCCAGCAGTTCTTCCGGGACAGCGACCTACGAGCAGTACTTC.

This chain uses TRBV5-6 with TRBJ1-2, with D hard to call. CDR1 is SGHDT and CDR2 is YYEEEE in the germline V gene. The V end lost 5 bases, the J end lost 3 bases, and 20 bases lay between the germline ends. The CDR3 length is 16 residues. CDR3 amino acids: CASSLNVKIDDYGYTF. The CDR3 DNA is TGTGCCAGCAGTCTAAATGTTAAGATAGATGACTATGGCTACACCTTC.

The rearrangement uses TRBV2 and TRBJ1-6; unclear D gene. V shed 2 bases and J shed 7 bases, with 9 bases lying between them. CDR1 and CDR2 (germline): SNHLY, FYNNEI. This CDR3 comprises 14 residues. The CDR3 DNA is TGTGCCAGCAGTGAAATCATCGGGAATTCACCCCTCCACTTT. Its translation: CASSEIIGNSPLHF.

CDR3 DNA: TGTGCCAGCAGTAGGACAGGGGGTCTGGATCAGCCCCAGCATTTT. This gives the protein CASSRTGGLDQPQHF. This rearrangement joins TRBV7-9 to TRBJ1-5, with 10 bases aligning to TRBD1. Germline CDR1 reads SEHNR; CDR2 reads FQNEAQ (reference sequence). The ends lost 6 bases at V and 5 bases at J; junction bases unmatched: 7. The CDR3 runs to 15 residues.

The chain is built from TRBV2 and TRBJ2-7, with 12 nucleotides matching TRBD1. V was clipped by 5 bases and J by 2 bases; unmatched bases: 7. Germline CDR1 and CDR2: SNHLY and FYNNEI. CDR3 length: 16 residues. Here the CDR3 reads CASSPLGTGGTYEQYF. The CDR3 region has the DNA TGTGCCAGCAGTCCTTTAGGGACAGGGGGCACCTACGAGCAGTACTTC.

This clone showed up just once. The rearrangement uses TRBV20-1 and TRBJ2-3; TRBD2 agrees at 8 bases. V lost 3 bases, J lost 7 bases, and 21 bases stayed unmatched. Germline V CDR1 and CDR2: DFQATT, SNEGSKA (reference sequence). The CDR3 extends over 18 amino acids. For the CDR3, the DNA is TGCAGTGCTAGTGACCCAGGACCGCCAGCGGGAGCTACTAATACGCAGTATTTT. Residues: CSASDPGPPAGATNTQYF.

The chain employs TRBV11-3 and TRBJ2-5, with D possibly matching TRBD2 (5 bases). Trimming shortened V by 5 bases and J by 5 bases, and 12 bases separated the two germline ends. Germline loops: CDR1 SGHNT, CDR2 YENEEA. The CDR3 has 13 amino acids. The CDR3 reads CASSIPDSETQYF. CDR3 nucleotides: TGTGCCAGCAGCATCCCGGACTCGGAGACCCAGTACTTC.

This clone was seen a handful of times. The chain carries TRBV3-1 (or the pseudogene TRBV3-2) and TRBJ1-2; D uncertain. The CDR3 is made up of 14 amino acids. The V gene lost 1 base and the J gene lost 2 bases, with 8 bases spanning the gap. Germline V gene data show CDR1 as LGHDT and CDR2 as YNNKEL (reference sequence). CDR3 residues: CASSQGPSNYGYTF. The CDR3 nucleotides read TGTGCCAGCAGCCAAGGCCCTAGCAACTATGGCTACACCTTC.

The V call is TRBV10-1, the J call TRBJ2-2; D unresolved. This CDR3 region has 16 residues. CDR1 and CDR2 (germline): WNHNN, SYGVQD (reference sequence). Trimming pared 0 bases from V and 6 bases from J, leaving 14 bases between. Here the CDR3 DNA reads TGCGCCAGCAGTGAGTCGACGGTAGCCCGGGCCGGGGAGCTGTTTTTT. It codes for CASSESTVARAGELFF.

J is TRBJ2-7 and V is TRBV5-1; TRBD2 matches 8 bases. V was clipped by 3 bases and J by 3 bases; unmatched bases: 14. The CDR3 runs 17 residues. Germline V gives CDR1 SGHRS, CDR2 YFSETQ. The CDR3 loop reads CASSSGGGTGSIYEQYF. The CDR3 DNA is TGCGCCAGCAGCTCGGGAGGGGGAACCGGAAGTATCTACGAGCAGTACTTC.

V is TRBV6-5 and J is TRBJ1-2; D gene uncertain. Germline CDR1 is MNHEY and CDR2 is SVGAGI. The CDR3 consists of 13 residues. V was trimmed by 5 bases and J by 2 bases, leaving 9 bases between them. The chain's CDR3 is CASSITNNYGYTF. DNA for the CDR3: TGTGCCAGCAGTATTACAAACAACTATGGCTACACCTTC.

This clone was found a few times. The chain's CDR3 is CASSDMVGRGVYEQYF. The CDR3 bases are TGTGCCAGCAGTGATATGGTGGGGAGAGGTGTCTACGAGCAGTACTTC. This chain uses TRBV6-1 with TRBJ2-7; D may be TRBD2 (5 bases). Trimming left V 3 bases short and J 3 bases short, with 18 bases between. The CDR3 contains 16 residues. CDR1 is MNHNS and CDR2 is SASEGT in the germline V gene.

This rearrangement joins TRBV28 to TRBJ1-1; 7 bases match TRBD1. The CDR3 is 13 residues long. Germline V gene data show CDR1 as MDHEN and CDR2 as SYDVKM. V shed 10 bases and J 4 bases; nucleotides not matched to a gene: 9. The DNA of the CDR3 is TGTGCCACCTACAGGGGAATCTCCACTGAAGCTTTCTTT. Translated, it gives CATYRGISTEAFF. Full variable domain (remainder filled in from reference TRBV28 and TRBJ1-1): DVKVTQSSRYLVKRTGEKVFLECVQDMDHENMFWYRQDPGLGLRLIYFSYDVKMKEKGDIPEGYSVSREKKERFSLILESASTNQTSMYLCATYRGISTEAFFGQGTRLTVV.

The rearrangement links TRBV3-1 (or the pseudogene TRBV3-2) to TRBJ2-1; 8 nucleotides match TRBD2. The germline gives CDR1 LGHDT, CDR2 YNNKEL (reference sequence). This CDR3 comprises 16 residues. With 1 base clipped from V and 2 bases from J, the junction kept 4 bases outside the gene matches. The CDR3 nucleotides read TGTGCCAGCAGCCAAGGGGGAGCGGGGGCCTACAATGAGCAGTTCTTC. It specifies CASSQGGAGAYNEQFF.

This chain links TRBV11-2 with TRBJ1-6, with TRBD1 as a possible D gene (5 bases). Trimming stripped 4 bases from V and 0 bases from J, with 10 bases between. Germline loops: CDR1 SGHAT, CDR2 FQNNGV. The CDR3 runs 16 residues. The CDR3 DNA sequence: TGTGCCAGCAGCTCCCGACAGAGCTCCTATAATTCACCCCTCCACTTT. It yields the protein CASSSRQSSYNSPLHF.

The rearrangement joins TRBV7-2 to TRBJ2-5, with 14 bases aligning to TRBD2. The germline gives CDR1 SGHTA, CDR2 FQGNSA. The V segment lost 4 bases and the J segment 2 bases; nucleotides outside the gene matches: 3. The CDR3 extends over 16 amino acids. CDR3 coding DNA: TGTGCCAGCAGCTCAGGGACTAGCGGGGGACAAGAGACCCAGTACTTC. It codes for CASSSGTSGGQETQYF.